One sample yielded the 29 T cell receptor beta chains listed below, sequenced in a study of human T cells and chemical hapten exposure. Time point denoted: patch test 2, 6 weeks after DPC sensitization. Treatment: therapeutic diphenylcyclopropenone sensitization with weekly scalp DPC. Via MiXCR, TCRdb re-called the RACE reads, giving one row per CDR3 protein. The sample lists 80,000 to 95,000 distinct CDR3 sequences, 11% occurring once. The starting material was whole blood, obtained in connection with sensitization to the hapten diphenylcyclopropenone (DPC). The receptors here all came from a man younger than 35 with alopecia areata. Some clones in this sample may be carry-over from other donors' samples.

The table lists this clonotype with many counts. The genes are TRBV4-3 and TRBJ1-2; D may be TRBD1 (5 bases). The CDR3 sequence is 16 residues long. V lost 0 bases and J lost 4, with 15 bases in between. CDR1 is LGHNA and CDR2 is YSLEER in the germline V gene. This CDR3 reads CASSQDRKQAFYGYTF. As DNA, the CDR3 is TGCGCCAGCAGCCAAGATCGCAAACAGGCATTCTATGGCTACACCTTC.

This clonotype was recorded many times. The rearrangement joins TRBV2 to TRBJ1-5, with 7 positions matching TRBD1. V lost 2 bases and J lost 6; bases outside the gene matches: 7. The CDR3 is 15 residues long. Germline loops: CDR1 SNHLY, CDR2 FYNNEI. CDR3 nucleotide sequence: TGTGCCAGCAGTGAACTTACAGGGGTTGGTCAGCCCCAGCATTTT. Protein: CASSELTGVGQPQHF.

This clonotype appeared many times. Written as DNA, the CDR3 is TGTGCCAGCAGGGAAGACAGGGGGTTACTGAACACTGAAGCTTTCTTT. It specifies CASREDRGLLNTEAFF. The rearrangement joins TRBV6-2 or TRBV6-3 to TRBJ1-1, with 9 nucleotides matching TRBD1. Germline loops: CDR1 MNHEY, CDR2 SVGEGT. The V and J ends lost 6 bases and 0 bases, in that order; junction bases with no gene match: 8. This CDR3 contains 16 residues.

There are many counts of this clonotype. This sequence joins TRBV11-2 and TRBJ2-5, with D perhaps matching TRBD1 (6 bases). V dropped 1 base and J dropped 9 bases, with 15 bases sitting between them. The length of the CDR3 is 14 residues. The germline CDR1 and CDR2 sequences are SGHAT and FQNNGV. CDR3 nucleotides: TGTGCCAGCAGCTTAGTCGACAGGATGAGACCCCAGTACTTC. Protein product: CASSLVDRMRPQYF.

A few counts support this clonotype. The rearrangement links TRBV5-1 to TRBJ2-7; D may correspond to TRBD1 or TRBD2 (6 bases each). Looked up from germline, CDR1 is SGHRS and CDR2 is YFSETQ. V lost 4 bases and J lost 3, with 20 bases in between. This CDR3 comprises 16 residues. The CDR3 here is CASSRGPGGVGYEQYV. The DNA of the CDR3 is TGCGCCAGCAGCAGGGGACCCGGGGGCGTAGGCTACGAGCAGTACGTC.

Here the CDR3 DNA reads TGTGCCAGCAGCGTTGGAGGGGAATCCGAGCAGTACTTC. It encodes CASSVGGESEQYF. The chain has TRBV9 and TRBJ2-7, with a possible D match to TRBD2 (6 bases). This CDR3 is built from 13 residues. CDR1 is SGDLS, CDR2 YYNGEE, per germline. Trimming took 2 bases from V and 6 from J, leaving 12 bases between them. Complete variable domain (other parts from reference TRBV9 and TRBJ2-7): DSGVTQTPKHLITATGQRVTLRCSPRSGDLSVYWYQQSLDQGLQFLIQYYNGEERAKGNILERFSAQQFPDLHSELNLSSLELGDSALYFCASSVGGESEQYFGPGTRLTVT.

This clonotype was recorded a few times. J is TRBJ2-1 and V is TRBV4-1; 8 bases line up with TRBD2. CDR1 and CDR2 (germline): MGHRA, YSYEKL. Losses at the gene ends were 2 bases for V and 2 bases for J; bases not matched to a gene: 5. The CDR3 is 16 residues long. In DNA form, the CDR3 reads TGCGCCAGCAGCCAACCTTTGCGGGGGGCCTACAATGAGCAGTTCTTC. It yields the protein CASSQPLRGAYNEQFF.

This clonotype was seen at least ten times. V gene TRBV4-1 combines with J gene TRBJ2-7; either TRBD1 or TRBD2 may fit D (5 bases each). This CDR3 spans 14 amino acids. Per the germline V gene, CDR1 is MGHRA and CDR2 is YSYEKL. V lost 4 bases to trimming and J lost 5 bases, with 15 bases between them. In DNA, the CDR3 is TGCGCCAGCAGCCCCGATCCCGGGGCTCACGAGCAGTACTTC. Amino acid sequence: CASSPDPGAHEQYF.

The chain joins TRBV7-9 to TRBJ2-6; no definite D call. The CDR3 loop spans 17 amino acids. Germline V CDR1 and CDR2: SEHNR, FQNEAQ (reference sequence). Trimming took off 1 base at V and 6 bases at J, with 16 bases between the two ends. The CDR3 DNA reads TGTGCCAGCAGCTTAGGTCTCTCAGGCGAGGTGGCCAACGTCCTGACTTTC. Translation: CASSLGLSGEVANVLTF.

This clonotype was recorded many times. CDR3 region: CASTRDRGGDTQYF. In nucleotides, the CDR3 is TGTGCCAGCACTCGGGACAGGGGAGGAGATACGCAGTATTTT. The gene calls are TRBV11-1 and TRBJ2-3; 10 bases fit TRBD1. This CDR3 has 14 residues. V shed 7 bases, J shed 5 bases, and the junction held 6 bases outside the gene matches. Germline V lookup: CDR1 SGHAT, CDR2 FQDESV (reference sequence).

This clonotype has only a few counts. The chain uses TRBV6-4 and TRBJ1-2; D call uncertain. Germline CDR1 and CDR2: MRHNA and SNTAGT. This CDR3 contains 14 residues. V dropped 4 bases and J dropped 0 bases, with 9 bases sitting between them. The CDR3 is CASSATEANYGYTF. In nucleotides, the CDR3 is TGTGCCAGCAGTGCCACGGAGGCTAACTATGGCTACACCTTC.

This clonotype appeared many times. The chain combines TRBV5-5 with TRBJ1-1, with D maybe TRBD1 (5 bases). CDR3 length equals 14 residues. Trimming took 0 bases from V and 2 from J, leaving 8 bases between them. The V gene's germline CDR1 is SGHKS and CDR2 YYEKEE (reference sequence). The CDR3 loop reads CASSLAGRNTEAFF. CDR3 sequence (DNA): TGTGCCAGCAGCTTGGCAGGGAGAAACACTGAAGCTTTCTTT.

A few counts support this clonotype. This sequence joins TRBV18 and TRBJ1-2, with 7 bases aligning to TRBD1. V lost 1 base, J lost 6 bases, and 2 bases stayed unmatched. The CDR3 totals 13 residues. Germline values: CDR1 KGHSH, CDR2 LQKENI. CDR3 sequence reads: CASSPRDRDGYTF. CDR3 bases: TGTGCCAGCTCACCACGGGACAGAGATGGCTACACCTTC.

This chain joins TRBV28 and TRBJ2-5, with a tentative D call TRBD2 (6 bases). Germline V gives CDR1 MDHEN, CDR2 SYDVKM. This CDR3 has 16 amino acids. Between the trimmed V and J ends, which lost 3 bases and 2 bases, there was a span of 16 bases. CDR3 loop: CASSFGTLLEQETQYF. The DNA of the CDR3 is TGTGCCAGCAGTTTTGGGACTCTCCTAGAACAAGAGACCCAGTACTTC.

To note about this clonotype: Without the conserved terminal phenylalanine or tryptophan, this CDR3 likely stems from a read error. The DNA is left out, because the CDR3 cannot be placed on it with certainty; the CDR3 is given as TCRdb lists it. V and J are TRBV7-3 and TRBJ1-1. Including both end residues, the CDR3 is 9 amino acids long. Per the germline V gene, CDR1 is SGHTA and CDR2 is FQGTGA. Here the CDR3 reads CASSFKDPL.

V and J are TRBV4-1 and TRBJ1-1; TRBD1 might be the D (5 bases). The CDR3 sequence is 16 residues long. Germline CDR1 and CDR2: MGHRA and YSYEKL. The germline V and J ends were trimmed by 1 base and 4 bases, with 16 bases remaining between them. This CDR3 reads CASSQAVIRGGTEAFF. The CDR3 coding sequence is TGCGCCAGCAGCCAAGCCGTTATTCGGGGGGGCACTGAAGCTTTCTTT.

This clonotype was seen many times. J is TRBJ2-7 and V is TRBV5-6, with D hard to call. The CDR3 contains 15 residues. Germline V gene lookup returns CDR1 SGHDT and CDR2 YYEEEE. The V and J ends lost 3 bases and 3 bases respectively, with 16 bases between them. The CDR3 sequence is CASSSTPTSYYEQYF. The CDR3 DNA reads TGTGCCAGCAGCTCTACACCTACCAGCTACTACGAGCAGTACTTC.

The J gene is TRBJ1-6, the V gene TRBV6-1; D unclear. The CDR3 is made up of 10 amino acids. Per germline, CDR1 MNHNS and CDR2 SASEGT. V lost 4 bases, J lost 15 bases, and 7 bases lay in between. CDR3 sequence (DNA): TGTGCCAGCAGTGTAAGTGACCTCCACTTT. This sequence encodes CASSVSDLHF.

This chain uses TRBV27 with TRBJ1-1, with D possibly matching TRBD1 (5 bases). Trimming pared 8 bases from V and 4 bases from J, leaving 8 bases between. CDR3 length: 11 residues. Germline V CDR1 and CDR2: MNHEY, SMNVEV (reference sequence). CDR3 in amino acids: CASGAGTEAFF. In nucleotides, the CDR3 is TGTGCCAGCGGGGCGGGCACTGAAGCTTTCTTT.

This clonotype appeared many times. The junction does not match germline at one end; this may be a read error. The chain links TRBV7-3 to TRBJ1-2; TRBD1 might be the D (5 bases). The germline V gene encodes CDR1 SGHTA and CDR2 FQGTGA. This CDR3 spans 15 amino acids. The DNA for the CDR3 is TGTGCCAGCAGCTTAATGGGGCAGGCTAACGATGGCTACACCTTC. This translates into CASSLMGQANDGYTF.

The chain is built from TRBV9 and TRBJ1-1; 7 bases fit TRBD1. The germline gives CDR1 SGDLS, CDR2 YYNGEE. The CDR3 totals 13 residues. Unmatched junction bases numbered 7, after V lost 2 bases and J lost 9 bases. The CDR3 region is CASSVIRQGQAFF. The CDR3 DNA sequence: TGTGCCAGCAGCGTGATTAGACAGGGCCAAGCTTTCTTT.

This chain joins TRBV3-1 and TRBJ2-3, with 7 nucleotides matching TRBD2. The CDR3 extends over 15 amino acids. CDR1 is LGHDT and CDR2 is YNNKEL in the germline V gene (reference sequence). V was clipped by 4 bases and J by 3 bases; unmatched bases: 7. The CDR3 loop reads CASSPQRGVTDTQYF. The CDR3 DNA reads TGTGCCAGCAGCCCCCAGCGGGGCGTAACAGATACGCAGTATTTT.

This clonotype has a handful of counts. The J gene is TRBJ1-1, the V gene TRBV19; 7 nucleotides line up with TRBD1. V shed 4 bases, J shed 5 bases, and the junction held 10 bases outside the gene matches. The CDR3 runs to 15 residues. CDR1 is LNHDA, CDR2 SQIVND, per germline (reference sequence). The CDR3: CASSTHRGGRTEAFF. DNA for the CDR3: TGTGCCAGTAGTACGCACAGGGGAGGGAGGACTGAAGCTTTCTTT. Using reference TRBV19 and TRBJ1-1 for the parts outside the CDR3, the full variable domain is DGGITQSPKYLFRKEGQNVTLSCEQNLNHDAMYWYRQDPGQGLRLIYYSQIVNDFQKGDIAEGYSVSREKKESFPLTVTSAQKNPTAFYLCASSTHRGGRTEAFFGQGTRLTVV.

This clonotype was seen more than once but under ten times. The chain uses TRBV25-1 and TRBJ2-1; possible D gene TRBD2, 5 bases. The length of the CDR3 is 13 residues. Trimming shortened V by 3 bases and J by 6 bases, and 9 bases separated the two germline ends. Germline V CDR1 and CDR2: MGHDK, SYGVNS. The CDR3 loop is CASSDGVINEQFF. The CDR3 DNA follows: TGTGCCAGCAGTGACGGGGTGATCAATGAGCAGTTCTTC.

This clonotype has a count of ten or more. This rearrangement joins TRBV5-1 to TRBJ2-3; D unresolved. Trimming stripped 4 bases from V and 0 bases from J, with 12 bases between. The CDR3 length is 15 residues. Germline V gene data show CDR1 as SGHRS and CDR2 as YFSETQ. The CDR3 loop reads CASSLQETSTDTQYF. CDR3 coding DNA: TGCGCCAGCAGCCTACAAGAGACTAGCACAGATACGCAGTATTTT.

This clonotype was counted ten times or more. This chain joins TRBV18 and TRBJ1-1; 7 nucleotides match TRBD1. Germline-derived CDR1 and CDR2 are KGHSH and LQKENI. The V gene end was trimmed by 1 base and the J gene end by 5 bases; junction bases not matched to a gene: 7. The CDR3 loop spans 15 amino acids. Written as DNA, the CDR3 is TGTGCCAGCTCACCACGAACAGGGGAAAGGACTGAAGCTTTCTTT. Amino acids: CASSPRTGERTEAFF.

A few counts support this clonotype. V gene TRBV5-1 combines with J gene TRBJ1-3; the D is unclear. Germline V gene sequence: CDR1 SGHRS, CDR2 YFSETQ. The CDR3 runs to 14 residues. Deletions cut 0 bases from V and 5 bases from J, with 9 bases between. The CDR3 DNA reads as TGCGCCAGCAGCTTGGAGACCGGCCGAAACACCATATATTTT. It codes for CASSLETGRNTIYF. Drawing the rest from reference TRBV5-1 and TRBJ1-3, the complete variable domain is KAGVTQTPRYLIKTRGQQVTLSCSPISGHRSVSWYQQTPGQGLQFLFEYFSETQRNKGNFPGRFSGRQFSNSRSEMNVSTLELGDSALYLCASSLETGRNTIYFGEGSWLTVV.

V gene TRBV4-1 combines with J gene TRBJ2-2, with 7 bases that match TRBD1. Germline CDR1 is MGHRA and CDR2 is YSYEKL. Losses at the gene ends were 3 bases for V and 6 bases for J; bases not matched to a gene: 16. The CDR3 extends over 18 amino acids. The CDR3 bases are TGCGCCAGCAGCCAGGAAAGACAGGGAAGACCTGACGCCGGGGAGCTGTTTTTT. It yields the protein CASSQERQGRPDAGELFF.

The table lists this clonotype with many counts. The CDR3 bases are TGTGCCAGCAGCCCCCGGACAGTCACAGATACGCAGTATTTT. Its protein is CASSPRTVTDTQYF. The chain employs TRBV7-2 and TRBJ2-3, with a possible D match to TRBD1 (6 bases). CDR3 length: 14 amino acids. V was cut by 5 bases and J by 2 bases, with 11 bases left in between. Germline V gene data show CDR1 as SGHTA and CDR2 as FQGNSA.